A selection of T cell receptor beta chains follows, all from one sample in a study of patients and donors after allogeneic stem cell transplantation. TCRdb redid the calling of the RT-PCR reads with MiXCR, one entry per CDR3 protein. The sample consists of under 200,000 distinct CDR3 sequences, approximately 30% of them appearing once. The material sequenced was blood, either unsorted or a sorted T cell fraction (not recorded which). These receptors were collected from a human donor who was either an allogeneic HSCT recipient or a stem cell or donor lymphocyte infusion donor (not recorded which). It is not recorded whose cells these are; they may come from a transplant donor. CDR3s include the opening cysteine and the closing phenylalanine or tryptophan. The D gene is left open where the match is weak. Clone sizes are given selectively: once, few, many, or a class where the clone is expanded.

abundance: few
d_gene: TRBD2
v_gene: TRBV20-1
j_gene: TRBJ2-1
len: 12
CDR3nt: TGCAGTGCTCCTGGACTAGCGGAAGAGCAGTTCTTC
CDR3aa: CSAPGLAEEQFF

abundance: .
d_gene: .
v_gene: TRBV19
j_gene: TRBJ2-1
len: 13
CDR3nt: TGTGCGTCCGGGACGATTTCCTACAATGAGCAGTTCTTC
CDR3aa: CASGTISYNEQFF

abundance: few
d_gene: .
v_gene: TRBV5-1
j_gene: TRBJ1-2
len: 14
CDR3nt: TGCGCCAGCAAAACCAAGGACGGTAACTATGGCTACACCTTC
CDR3aa: CASKTKDGNYGYTF

abundance: .
d_gene: .
v_gene: TRBV3-1
j_gene: TRBJ2-3
len: 15
CDR3nt: TGTGCCAGCAGCCCGTGGGGGGAAACCACAGATACGCAGTATTTT
CDR3aa: CASSPWGETTDTQYF

abundance: many
d_gene: .
v_gene: TRBV4-3
j_gene: TRBJ1-4
len: 15
CDR3nt: TGCGCCAGCAGCCAAGCGGGGGCGATGAATGAAAAACTGTTTTTT
CDR3aa: CASSQAGAMNEKLFF

abundance: .
d_gene: .
v_gene: TRBV6-5
j_gene: TRBJ2-3
len: 15
CDR3nt: TGTGCCAGCAGTTACGGGGGGGCGAAGCCAGATACGCAGTATTTT
CDR3aa: CASSYGGAKPDTQYF

abundance: .
d_gene: TRBD1
v_gene: TRBV7-2
j_gene: TRBJ1-1
len: 14
CDR3nt: TGTGCCAGCAGGCCGCAGGGGGGCTGGACTGAAGCTTTCTTT
CDR3aa: CASRPQGGWTEAFF

abundance: few
d_gene: TRBD1
v_gene: TRBV9
j_gene: TRBJ2-7
len: 16
CDR3nt: TGTGCCAGCAGCGTAGAAGGACAGGGTAAAATTTACGAGCAGTACTTC
CDR3aa: CASSVEGQGKIYEQYF

abundance: .
d_gene: .
v_gene: TRBV12-3/TRBV12-4
j_gene: TRBJ1-4
len: 15
CDR3nt: TGTGCCAGCAGTACCACCGGGACAATTAATGAAAAACTGTTTTTT
CDR3aa: CASSTTGTINEKLFF

abundance: many
d_gene: .
v_gene: TRBV2
j_gene: TRBJ1-5
len: 13
CDR3nt: TGTGCCAGCAGTGAGGTGTGGGGATGGCCCCAGCATTTT
CDR3aa: CASSEVWGWPQHF

abundance: few
d_gene: TRBD1
v_gene: TRBV5-1
j_gene: TRBJ1-6
len: 17
CDR3nt: TGCGCCAGCAGCTGGACAGGGGGCCGGAATACGGATTCACCCCTCCACTTT
CDR3aa: CASSWTGGRNTDSPLHF

abundance: few
d_gene: .
v_gene: TRBV6-5
j_gene: TRBJ2-7
len: 13
CDR3nt: TGTGCCAGCAGTTACAGTAACTCCTACGAGCAGTACTTC
CDR3aa: CASSYSNSYEQYF

abundance: few
d_gene: .
v_gene: TRBV28
j_gene: TRBJ2-5
len: 15
CDR3nt: TGTGCCAGCAGTTTATCTGGGGATCCCCAAGAGACCCAGTACTTC
CDR3aa: CASSLSGDPQETQYF

abundance: .
d_gene: TRBD2
v_gene: TRBV2
j_gene: TRBJ2-5
len: 14
CDR3nt: TGTGCCAGCAGTTCCAGCGGGGAGGGGGAGACCCAGTACTTC
CDR3aa: CASSSSGEGETQYF

abundance: .
d_gene: TRBD2
v_gene: TRBV29-1
j_gene: TRBJ2-1
len: 13
CDR3nt: TGCAGCGTTGCTAGCGGGTTTTACAATGAGCAGTTCTTC
CDR3aa: CSVASGFYNEQFF

abundance: .
d_gene: .
v_gene: TRBV6-5
j_gene: TRBJ2-2
len: 15
CDR3nt: TGTGCCAGCAGTCGGCTATCGGAGAACACCGGGGAGCTGTTTTTT
CDR3aa: CASSRLSENTGELFF

abundance: many
d_gene: TRBD1
v_gene: TRBV6-5
j_gene: TRBJ1-5
len: 14
CDR3nt: TGTGCCAGCAGTTTCGGACAGGGCAATCAGCCCCAGCATTTT
CDR3aa: CASSFGQGNQPQHF

abundance: .
d_gene: TRBD1
v_gene: TRBV30
j_gene: TRBJ1-2
len: 11
CDR3nt: TGTGCCTGGAGGACAGGGAATGGCTACACCTTC
CDR3aa: CAWRTGNGYTF

abundance: many
d_gene: .
v_gene: TRBV7-2
j_gene: TRBJ1-3
len: 15
CDR3nt: TGTGCCAGCAGACCAGGGAGAAGCTCTGGAAACACCATATATTTT
CDR3aa: CASRPGRSSGNTIYF

abundance: .
d_gene: .
v_gene: TRBV12-3/TRBV12-4
j_gene: TRBJ2-7
len: 13
CDR3nt: TGTGCCAGCATGGGGGCCGGCCCTTACGAGCAGTACTTC
CDR3aa: CASMGAGPYEQYF

abundance: few
d_gene: TRBD2
v_gene: TRBV25-1
j_gene: TRBJ2-7
len: 13
CDR3nt: TGTGCCAGCAGTGAACTAGCGGGAGTTGGGCAGTACTTC
CDR3aa: CASSELAGVGQYF

abundance: many
d_gene: TRBD1
v_gene: TRBV6-5
j_gene: TRBJ1-1
len: 15
CDR3nt: TGTGCCAGCAGTAGAGTACAGGGGTTCGGCACTGAAGCTTTCTTT
CDR3aa: CASSRVQGFGTEAFF

abundance: .
d_gene: TRBD1
v_gene: TRBV7-2
j_gene: TRBJ1-1
len: 15
CDR3nt: TGTGCCAGCAGCTTAGGGGGACAGACCAACACTGAAGCTTTCTTT
CDR3aa: CASSLGGQTNTEAFF

abundance: .
d_gene: .
v_gene: TRBV30
j_gene: TRBJ1-2
len: 10
CDR3nt: TGTGCCTGGAGCCCCTATGGCTACACCTTC
CDR3aa: CAWSPYGYTF

abundance: .
d_gene: .
v_gene: TRBV28
j_gene: TRBJ1-6
len: 13
CDR3nt: TGTGCCAGCATAGAGGCAGGGGAGCTGGCCCTCCACTTT
CDR3aa: CASIEAGELALHF